These T cell receptor beta chains were read from a single sample in a study of cytotoxic CD8 clonotypes in ibrutinib-treated CLL. The data were produced by immunoSEQ multiplex PCR, yet TCRdb's version contains in-frame clones alone and is incomplete. The sample includes 73,000 or so clones, around 68% seen only once; the top ten take roughly 5.7%. The source material was PBMCs, sampled after 12 months of ibrutinib treatment. The source is a human donor with chronic lymphocytic leukemia. Both conserved end residues are part of each CDR3. D genes are given only for firm matches. For some rows the clone size is stated as once, few or many, or as a class when expanded; others skip it.

clone_size | d_call | j_call | v_call | cdr3_aa | cdr3_nt
- | TRBD1 | TRBJ1-3 | TRBV11-2 | CASSTDRGQGNTIYF | TGTGCCAGCAGCACGGACAGGGGGCAGGGAAACACCATATATTTT
- | TRBD1 | TRBJ1-1 | TRBV16 | CASSQDRGQDTEAFF | TGTGCCAGCAGCCAGGACAGGGGGCAGGACACTGAAGCTTTCTTT
- | TRBD1 | TRBJ1-2 | TRBV5-6 | CASSLPGTENDYGYTF | TGTGCCAGCAGCCTACCCGGGACAGAAAACGACTATGGCTACACCTTC
- | - | TRBJ1-2 | TRBV28 | CASSLGRGYGYTF | TGTGCCAGCAGTCTAGGACGTGGCTATGGCTACACCTTC
- | - | TRBJ2-5 | TRBV5-1 | CASSLGGRAETQYF | TGCGCCAGCAGCTTGGGGGGGCGAGCGGAGACCCAGTACTTC
- | - | TRBJ1-3 | TRBV18 | CASSPLEGFGDTIYF | TGTGCCAGCTCACCGCTCGAAGGTTTTGGGGACACCATATATTTT
- | - | TRBJ1-6 | TRBV5-4 | CASSADSSYNSPLHF | TGTGCCAGCAGCGCGGACAGCTCCTATAATTCACCCCTCCACTTT
- | - | TRBJ2-5 | TRBV7-9 | CASSPPLAVQETQYF | TGTGCCAGCAGCCCCCCCCTGGCAGTGCAAGAGACCCAGTACTTC
few | - | TRBJ1-3 | TRBV27 | CASSHRAGGNTIYF | TGTGCCAGCAGCCACAGGGCGGGAGGAAACACCATATATTTT
few | TRBD1 | TRBJ1-2 | TRBV5-4 | CASSRDSYGYTF | TGTGCCAGCAGCCGGGACAGCTATGGCTACACCTTC
- | - | TRBJ1-4 | TRBV6-1 | CASRELGLNEKLFF | TGTGCCAGCAGGGAGTTAGGGCTTAATGAAAAACTGTTTTTT
- | TRBD2 | TRBJ2-5 | TRBV29-1 | CSTKLGSSGGETQYF | TGCAGCACGAAATTGGGGTCTAGCGGGGGAGAGACCCAGTACTTC
- | - | TRBJ2-3 | TRBV27 | CASSLSYTDTQYF | TGTGCCAGCAGTTTATCGTACACAGATACGCAGTATTTT
- | - | TRBJ2-6 | TRBV9 | CASSGPRSSGANVLTF | TGTGCCAGCAGCGGTCCCCGTTCCTCTGGGGCCAACGTCCTGACTTTC
- | - | TRBJ2-1 | TRBV6-4 | CASSETVAALYNEQFF | TGTGCCAGCAGTGAAACTGTCGCAGCCTTATACAATGAGCAGTTCTTC
- | TRBD1 | TRBJ2-1 | TRBV29-1 | CSVGQGFGNEQFF | TGCAGCGTTGGACAGGGGTTCGGGAATGAGCAGTTCTTC
- | TRBD1 | TRBJ1-3 | TRBV4-2 | CASSQVTGAGNTIYF | TGTGCCAGCAGCCAAGTCACAGGGGCTGGAAACACCATATATTTT
- | - | TRBJ2-4 | TRBV2 | CASSEWGAFDGKNIQYF | TGTGCCAGCAGTGAATGGGGTGCTTTTGACGGGAAAAACATTCAGTACTTC
- | - | TRBJ2-1 | TRBV5-1 | CASKLQGGNEQFF | TGCGCCAGCAAGCTGCAGGGTGGGAATGAGCAGTTCTTC
few | TRBD1 | TRBJ1-4 | TRBV7-9 | CASSPTQGAGEKLFF | TGTGCCAGCAGCCCGACTCAGGGGGCGGGTGAAAAACTGTTTTTT
few | - | TRBJ2-3 | TRBV5-1 | CASGVRGADTQYF | TGCGCCAGCGGGGTTCGCGGGGCAGATACGCAGTATTTT
- | - | TRBJ2-5 | TRBV15 | CATSREGRQKETQYF | TGTGCCACCAGCAGAGAGGGCCGACAAAAAGAGACCCAGTACTTC
- | - | TRBJ2-6 | TRBV2 | CASSQQGGLNPGANVLTF | TGTGCCAGCAGCCAACAGGGGGGGTTGAACCCTGGGGCCAACGTCCTGACTTTC
- | - | TRBJ1-6 | TRBV28 | CASRGTVGNSPLHF | TGTGCCAGCAGGGGGACGGTCGGGAATTCACCCCTCCACTTT
- | TRBD1 | TRBJ1-2 | TRBV14 | CASSPRGDRGRRNYGYTF | TGTGCCAGCAGCCCACGGGGGGACAGGGGGCGAAGAAACTATGGCTACACCTTC
- | TRBD1 | TRBJ1-5 | TRBV6-1 | CASSDGQGFQPQHF | TGTGCCAGCAGTGACGGACAGGGTTTTCAGCCCCAGCATTTT
- | - | TRBJ2-3 | TRBV11-2 | CASSLVVGASTDTQYF | TGTGCCAGCAGCTTGGTGGTGGGGGCTAGCACAGATACGCAGTATTTT
- | - | TRBJ1-2 | TRBV10-3 | CAISGRGGSGYTF | TGTGCCATCAGTGGCCGGGGGGGGAGTGGCTACACCTTC
once | - | TRBJ2-5 | TRBV7-9 | CASSFAWGLSETQYF | TGTGCCAGCAGCTTTGCGTGGGGGTTGTCGGAGACCCAGTACTTC
- | - | TRBJ1-2 | TRBV30 | CAWSGAPTSFTNYGYTF | TGTGCCTGGAGTGGGGCCCCTACCTCCTTTACTAACTATGGCTACACCTTC
- | TRBD1 | TRBJ1-1 | TRBV5-1 | CASSPDRGAEAFF | TGCGCCAGCAGCCCAGACAGGGGCGCTGAAGCTTTCTTT
- | - | TRBJ2-2 | TRBV27 | CASSSRSGTLSGELFF | TGTGCCAGCAGTTCCCGTAGTGGGACCCTGTCCGGGGAGCTGTTTTTT
- | TRBD1 | TRBJ2-7 | TRBV5-1 | CASRMTGDEQYF | TGCGCCAGCAGAATGACAGGGGACGAGCAGTACTTC
- | - | TRBJ2-7 | TRBV10-1 | CASSETRQSPYEQYF | TGCGCCAGCAGTGAGACCCGACAGTCCCCCTACGAGCAGTACTTC
few | TRBD1 | TRBJ1-2 | TRBV12-5 | CASGSGTGRRGYTF | TGTGCTAGTGGATCCGGGACAGGGAGGCGAGGCTACACCTTC
once | TRBD1 | TRBJ2-1 | TRBV5-1 | CASSWGQGREQFF | TGCGCCAGCAGCTGGGGACAGGGCCGGGAGCAGTTCTTC
- | TRBD2 | TRBJ2-1 | TRBV7-2 | CASSSVGGGAAEQFF | TGTGCCAGCAGCTCAGTCGGCGGGGGGGCCGCTGAGCAGTTCTTC
- | TRBD1 | TRBJ2-7 | TRBV6-1 | CASTFTPQGSYEQYF | TGTGCCAGCACGTTTACCCCACAGGGGTCCTACGAGCAGTACTTC
- | - | TRBJ2-7 | TRBV6-1 | CASSESFHITYEQYF | TGTGCCAGCAGTGAATCTTTCCATATCACCTACGAGCAGTACTTC
- | - | TRBJ1-4 | TRBV6-6 | CASSYSQANEKLFF | TGTGCCAGCAGTTACTCACAGGCTAATGAAAAACTGTTTTTT
- | - | TRBJ1-3 | TRBV29-1 | CSVERGAGNTIYF | TGCAGCGTTGAACGGGGAGCGGGAAACACCATATATTTT
- | TRBD1 | TRBJ1-5 | TRBV28 | CASRIQGVSNQPQHF | TGTGCCAGCAGAATCCAGGGGGTGAGCAATCAGCCCCAGCATTTT
- | - | TRBJ1-2 | TRBV30 | CAWSLGNGYTF | TGTGCCTGGAGTCTTGGTAATGGCTACACCTTC
- | TRBD2 | TRBJ2-7 | TRBV4-2 | CASSQFGPTGGRYEQYF | TGTGCCAGCAGCCAATTCGGTCCGACGGGGGGGCGATACGAGCAGTACTTC
- | - | TRBJ2-7 | TRBV13 | CASSLFRVPYEQYF | TGTGCCAGCAGCTTATTCAGGGTTCCCTACGAGCAGTACTTC